What follows describes a single TCR beta chain. The antigen is not known. These data come from a study of shared clonotypes between healthy human individuals. On the study more broadly: Samples came from a couple of female and a few male donors aged 18 to 49.

It was CD45RO-negative cells, positively selected for CCR7, that made up naive CD8 cells, with terminally differentiated effector memory CD45RA+ cells excluded. Study-wide results and limits: Of the naive CD4 clonotypes, around 4.8% were shared across a handful of donors. In the sorted subsets, rarefaction showed sequencing was incomplete despite large depth.

The germline CDR1 and CDR2 sequences are KGHSH and LQKENI. The V and J ends lost 2 bases and 8 bases, in that order; junction bases with no gene match: 32. The CDR3 sequence is 23 residues long. Once extracted for a subset, genomic DNA was divided evenly among several immunoSEQ plates. TCRdb's copy holds only in-frame clones and misses some; the assay was immunoSEQ multiplex PCR. Here the sample spans about 870,000 clones, 90% to 95% being singletons. The J gene is TRBJ2-1, the V gene TRBV18, with 8 positions matching TRBD1. Sequences were obtained from naive CD8+ T cells sorted from blood. The clonotype was recovered from a man aged 25-45 years in good health. CDR3 protein: CASSPVNVRQGAISGTRAHEQFF. CDR3 coding DNA: TGTGCCAGCTCACCAGTCAATGTTCGGCAGGGGGCGATTAGCGGAACGAGGGCCCATGAGCAGTTCTTC.